The 2 T cell receptor beta chains in this list originate from one sample, sequenced in a study of cytomegalovirus exposure and HLA in healthy donors. Primers included in the PCR were 60 Vbeta and 13 Jbeta primers. Using immunoSEQ multiplex PCR, the repertoire was profiled, and TCRdb retains in-frame clones only, with some absent. The sample gives approximately 190,000 clones, roughly 87% of which show up once; around 0.98% is in the top ten. The sequencing input was PBMCs. Receptor source: a boy younger than 10 in good health and CMV-seronegative.

The chain couples TRBV30 to TRBJ1-3; 9 bases line up with TRBD1. Germline CDR1 reads GTSNPN; CDR2 reads SVGIG (reference sequence). The junction had 4 bases not matched to a gene; V was cut back by 0 bases and J by 4 bases. The CDR3 runs 15 residues. The CDR3 DNA reads TGTGCCTGGAGTGTCGGGACAGGGAACGGAAACACCATATATTTT. Protein sequence: CAWSVGTGNGNTIYF.

The chain combines TRBV29-1 with TRBJ1-1; weak D call: TRBD1 (5 bases). Germline CDR1 SQVTM, CDR2 ANQGSEA. CDR3 size: 16 residues. V was clipped by 3 bases and J by 0 bases, with 17 bases between them. The chain's CDR3 is CSVDDGKGVLNTEAFF. The CDR3 DNA reads TGCAGCGTTGATGATGGTAAAGGGGTTTTGAACACTGAAGCTTTCTTT.